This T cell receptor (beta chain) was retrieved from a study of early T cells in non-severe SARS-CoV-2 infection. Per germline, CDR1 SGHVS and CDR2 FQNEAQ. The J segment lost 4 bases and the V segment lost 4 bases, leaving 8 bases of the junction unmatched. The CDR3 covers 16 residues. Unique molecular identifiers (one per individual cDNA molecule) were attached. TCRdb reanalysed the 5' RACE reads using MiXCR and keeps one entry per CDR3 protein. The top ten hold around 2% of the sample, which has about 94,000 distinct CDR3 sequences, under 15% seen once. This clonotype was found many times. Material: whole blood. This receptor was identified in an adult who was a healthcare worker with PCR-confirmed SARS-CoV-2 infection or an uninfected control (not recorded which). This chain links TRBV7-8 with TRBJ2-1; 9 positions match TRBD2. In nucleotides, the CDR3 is TGTGCCAGCAGCTCATTAGCGGGGGTGGGGTACAATGAGCAGTTCTTC. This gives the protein CASSSLAGVGYNEQFF.